The clone carrying this TCR beta chain has only one observation. The source of the sample is a study of T cells in tumors after PD-1 blockade. The wider study: Some patients also took daily vismodegib 150 mg during anti-PD-1 treatment.

Losses at the gene ends were 1 base for V and 5 bases for J; bases not matched to a gene: 10. This CDR3 is built from 16 residues. Germline V gene sequence: CDR1 MGHRA, CDR2 YSYEKL. Using immunoSEQ multiplex PCR, the repertoire was profiled, and TCRdb retains in-frame clones only, with some absent. The sample holds approximately 60,000 clones; around 74% are singletons and the top ten take about 4.8%. The sample here was PBMCs, taken after anti-PD-1 treatment. The rearrangement uses TRBV4-1 and TRBJ2-5; 7 positions agree with TRBD2. This TCR came from a human donor with basal cell carcinoma. This chain's CDR3 is CASSQGRGGGQETQYF. In DNA form, the CDR3 reads TGCGCCAGCAGCCAAGGGAGGGGCGGGGGTCAGGAGACCCAGTACTTC.